A selection of T cell receptor beta chains follows, all from one sample in a study of T cell changes during pregnancy in multiple sclerosis. Measured with immunoSEQ multiplex PCR; TCRdb has only the in-frame clones, and not every one. The table has approximately 50,000 clones, about 90% seen once. The sample consisted of CD8+ T cells from peripheral blood mononuclear cells, taken after pregnancy. These TCRs come from a female donor with multiple sclerosis, enrolled in a pregnancy study. Each CDR3 is given with its conserved first and last residue. D genes are given only for firm matches. Size values are once, few and many counts, or a class for expanded clones, and some rows have none.

d_call: -
cdr3_length: 13
clone_size: -
j_call: TRBJ2-1
v_call: TRBV5-4
cdr3_nt: TGTGCCAGCAGCCAACACAGGGCCGGTGAGCAGTTCTTC
cdr3_aa: CASSQHRAGEQFF

d_call: TRBD1
cdr3_length: 16
clone_size: -
j_call: TRBJ2-3
v_call: TRBV10-3
cdr3_nt: TGTGCCATCAGTGAGTCGACAGGGGGAGAAACAGATACGCAGTATTTT
cdr3_aa: CAISESTGGETDTQYF

d_call: -
cdr3_length: 16
clone_size: -
j_call: TRBJ2-7
v_call: TRBV5-5
cdr3_nt: TGTGCCAGCAGCCCGACCGCGGGCTCAGATTTATACGAGCAGTACTTC
cdr3_aa: CASSPTAGSDLYEQYF

d_call: -
cdr3_length: 17
clone_size: -
j_call: TRBJ2-3
v_call: TRBV9
cdr3_nt: TGTGCCAGCAGCCCCAGTGGAGGCGGAGAAAACACAGATACGCAGTATTTT
cdr3_aa: CASSPSGGGENTDTQYF

d_call: TRBD1
cdr3_length: 16
clone_size: -
j_call: TRBJ1-1
v_call: TRBV13
cdr3_nt: TGTGCCAGCAGCCCCGGGGGACAGCTAAAGAACACTGAAGCTTTCTTT
cdr3_aa: CASSPGGQLKNTEAFF

d_call: -
cdr3_length: 13
clone_size: -
j_call: TRBJ2-1
v_call: TRBV13
cdr3_nt: TGTGCCAGCAGCTTAGGCAGGGAAGGTGAGCAGTTCTTC
cdr3_aa: CASSLGREGEQFF

d_call: -
cdr3_length: 13
clone_size: -
j_call: TRBJ1-1
v_call: TRBV9
cdr3_nt: TGTGCCAGCAGCGTAGGTACAGGCTCTGAAGCTTTCTTT
cdr3_aa: CASSVGTGSEAFF

d_call: -
cdr3_length: 14
clone_size: -
j_call: TRBJ2-1
v_call: TRBV4-1
cdr3_nt: TGCGCCAGCAGCCAATATGACAGATACAATGAGCAGTTCTTC
cdr3_aa: CASSQYDRYNEQFF

d_call: -
cdr3_length: 14
clone_size: -
j_call: TRBJ1-5
v_call: TRBV19
cdr3_nt: TGTGCCAGTAGTCCGGGACAAGATAATCAGCCCCAGCATTTT
cdr3_aa: CASSPGQDNQPQHF

d_call: -
cdr3_length: 14
clone_size: -
j_call: TRBJ1-1
v_call: TRBV12-2
cdr3_nt: TGTGCAAGTCGCTCGCGGCAGCGGAACACTGAAGCTTTCTTT
cdr3_aa: CASRSRQRNTEAFF

d_call: -
cdr3_length: 14
clone_size: -
j_call: TRBJ1-1
v_call: TRBV6-5
cdr3_nt: TGTGCCAGCAGTTACTCTTCCCCGGACACTGAAGCTTTCTTT
cdr3_aa: CASSYSSPDTEAFF

d_call: -
cdr3_length: 16
clone_size: -
j_call: TRBJ1-2
v_call: TRBV5-8
cdr3_nt: TGTGCCAGCAGCTTGCTTCGGGGGACGGATAACTATGGCTACACCTTC
cdr3_aa: CASSLLRGTDNYGYTF

d_call: -
cdr3_length: 12
clone_size: -
j_call: TRBJ2-2
v_call: TRBV19
cdr3_nt: TGTGCCAGTAGTATGGCCACCGGGGAGCTGTTTTTT
cdr3_aa: CASSMATGELFF

d_call: -
cdr3_length: 12
clone_size: -
j_call: TRBJ1-4
v_call: TRBV25-1
cdr3_nt: TGTGCCAGCAGTGAATTTCGGGAAAAACTGTTTTTT
cdr3_aa: CASSEFREKLFF

d_call: TRBD2
cdr3_length: 16
clone_size: once
j_call: TRBJ2-7
v_call: TRBV13
cdr3_nt: TGTGCCAGCAGCTTAGATAGCGGGGGGGCCTTAAACGAGCAGTACTTC
cdr3_aa: CASSLDSGGALNEQYF

d_call: -
cdr3_length: 15
clone_size: once
j_call: TRBJ2-6
v_call: TRBV6-5
cdr3_nt: TGTGCCAGCAGCCAACAGGACTCTGGGGCCAACGTCCTGACTTTC
cdr3_aa: CASSQQDSGANVLTF

d_call: TRBD2
cdr3_length: 16
clone_size: -
j_call: TRBJ2-1
v_call: TRBV7-6
cdr3_nt: TGTGCCAGCAGCCTCCTGGGGGAGGGCATCTACAATGAGCAGTTCTTC
cdr3_aa: CASSLLGEGIYNEQFF

d_call: TRBD2
cdr3_length: 18
clone_size: -
j_call: TRBJ2-3
v_call: TRBV29-1
cdr3_nt: TGCAGCGTTGTGAGGGTTAGCGGGGGGGTTTTGAGCACAGATACGCAGTATTTT
cdr3_aa: CSVVRVSGGVLSTDTQYF

d_call: TRBD2
cdr3_length: 16
clone_size: -
j_call: TRBJ2-7
v_call: TRBV2
cdr3_nt: TGTGCCAGCAGTGAGAAGGGGCGGGGGGGCCTCTACGAGCAGTACTTC
cdr3_aa: CASSEKGRGGLYEQYF

d_call: TRBD2
cdr3_length: 14
clone_size: -
j_call: TRBJ2-5
v_call: TRBV7-8
cdr3_nt: TGTGCCAGCAGCCCCGGGACTAGCGAAGAGACCCAGTACTTC
cdr3_aa: CASSPGTSEETQYF

d_call: -
cdr3_length: 12
clone_size: -
j_call: TRBJ1-1
v_call: TRBV11-2
cdr3_nt: TGTGCCAGCAGCCTAATGGGCGTCGAAGCTTTCTTT
cdr3_aa: CASSLMGVEAFF

d_call: TRBD1
cdr3_length: 14
clone_size: -
j_call: TRBJ2-2
v_call: TRBV13
cdr3_nt: TGTGCCAGCAGCTTAGAGGGGGCGGACGGGGAGCTGTTTTTT
cdr3_aa: CASSLEGADGELFF

d_call: -
cdr3_length: 13
clone_size: once
j_call: TRBJ1-4
v_call: TRBV11-2
cdr3_nt: TGTGCCAGCAGCTTCGGCAGGGATGAAAAACTGTTTTTT
cdr3_aa: CASSFGRDEKLFF

d_call: TRBD2
cdr3_length: 15
clone_size: -
j_call: TRBJ2-7
v_call: TRBV11-2
cdr3_nt: TGTGCCAGCAGCGCCCGACTAGCGGGGGGGCCTGAGCAGTACTTC
cdr3_aa: CASSARLAGGPEQYF

d_call: TRBD1
cdr3_length: 14
clone_size: -
j_call: TRBJ1-1
v_call: TRBV6-4
cdr3_nt: TGTGCCAGCAGTCAGGGGGGAGCCCACACTGAAGCTTTCTTT
cdr3_aa: CASSQGGAHTEAFF

d_call: -
cdr3_length: 14
clone_size: -
j_call: TRBJ1-2
v_call: TRBV19
cdr3_nt: TGTGCCAGCCTCGACCAGGGTCCCTTCTATGGCTACACCTTC
cdr3_aa: CASLDQGPFYGYTF

d_call: -
cdr3_length: 16
clone_size: -
j_call: TRBJ1-2
v_call: TRBV13
cdr3_nt: TGTGCCAGCAGCTTAGGCCGCACCGACAGTAGGTATGGCTACACCTTC
cdr3_aa: CASSLGRTDSRYGYTF

d_call: -
cdr3_length: 14
clone_size: -
j_call: TRBJ2-5
v_call: TRBV25-1
cdr3_nt: TGTGCCAGCAGTTTTTCGGGGGGCTGGGAGACCCAGTACTTC
cdr3_aa: CASSFSGGWETQYF

d_call: -
cdr3_length: 13
clone_size: once
j_call: TRBJ1-2
v_call: TRBV27
cdr3_nt: TGTGCCAGCAGTTTAATGGGGGGCTATGGCTACACCTTC
cdr3_aa: CASSLMGGYGYTF

d_call: -
cdr3_length: 13
clone_size: -
j_call: TRBJ2-2
v_call: TRBV6-5
cdr3_nt: TGTGCCAGCAGTAAGCCTTACACCGGGGAGCTGTTTTTT
cdr3_aa: CASSKPYTGELFF

d_call: -
cdr3_length: 13
clone_size: -
j_call: TRBJ2-7
v_call: TRBV6-1
cdr3_nt: TGTGCCAGCAGTGAATGGAGGTCCTACGAGCAGTACTTC
cdr3_aa: CASSEWRSYEQYF

d_call: -
cdr3_length: 14
clone_size: -
j_call: TRBJ2-5
v_call: TRBV5-4
cdr3_nt: TGTGCCAGCAGCTATAAACAGGAACAAGAGACCCAGTACTTC
cdr3_aa: CASSYKQEQETQYF

d_call: TRBD1
cdr3_length: 14
clone_size: -
j_call: TRBJ1-4
v_call: TRBV9
cdr3_nt: TGTGCCAGCAGCCGACAGGGATCTAATGAAAAACTGTTTTTT
cdr3_aa: CASSRQGSNEKLFF

d_call: TRBD1
cdr3_length: 14
clone_size: once
j_call: TRBJ2-1
v_call: TRBV5-6
cdr3_nt: TGTGCCAGCGGCCTTGGGACAGGGTACAATGAGCAGTTCTTC
cdr3_aa: CASGLGTGYNEQFF

d_call: -
cdr3_length: 16
clone_size: -
j_call: TRBJ1-6
v_call: TRBV7-9
cdr3_nt: TGTGCCAGCAGCGCCTTAGGGAGCTCCTATAATTCACCCCTCCACTTT
cdr3_aa: CASSALGSSYNSPLHF

d_call: TRBD2
cdr3_length: 13
clone_size: -
j_call: TRBJ2-7
v_call: TRBV29-1
cdr3_nt: TGCAGCGTTAGCGGGGGGACGACCTACGAGCAGTACTTC
cdr3_aa: CSVSGGTTYEQYF

d_call: -
cdr3_length: 15
clone_size: -
j_call: TRBJ2-7
v_call: TRBV6-1
cdr3_nt: TGTGCCAGCAGTGAAGAAGAGGGAGGCTCCTACGAGCAGTACTTC
cdr3_aa: CASSEEEGGSYEQYF